This T cell receptor (beta chain) was sequenced during a study of graft-versus-host responses after intestinal transplantation (dated by TCRdb to about 2021). Background for the entire study: Recipients received multivisceral, liver-intestinal, or isolated intestinal transplants. After intestinal transplantation, graft-versus-host and host-versus-graft alloreactive T cell clones were followed in the graft, circulation and bone marrow using bulk TCR-beta CDR3 sequencing. Samples from three later patients were sequenced in-house on an Illumina MiSeq with MiXCR processing rather than by the commercial service. A cohort of 20 to 25 intestinal transplant recipients, including one retransplant, was enrolled, and a few patients lacking pretransplant specimens were excluded. A peak of at least 4% donor T cells among recipient peripheral blood mononuclear cells was the definition used for donor T cell macrochimerism. Every recipient was given anti-thymocyte globulin induction, followed by roughly 3 years of maintenance tacrolimus and steroids. Alloreactive clones were identified by sequencing pre-transplant mixed lymphocyte reaction products and comparing them with unstimulated pre-transplant donor and recipient T cells. General conclusions and limits of the study: The conclusions were limited by the relatively low number and heterogeneity of the intestinal transplant patients. In patients with donor T cell macrochimerism, the allografts had high GvH to HvG T cell clonal ratios. Early after transplant, declines in HvG clones were associated with peak levels of circulating GvH clones. GvH clones were detected in recipient bone marrow, and some appeared earlier in ileal mucosa or blood, consistent with an intestinal mucosal origin.

From cysteine to phenylalanine, the CDR3 is 14 amino acids long. The DNA shown is the 42-base CDR3, in frame from base 1. V loses 1 base, J loses 2 bases, and the germline ends lie 6 bases apart. The germline V gene (reference sequence) provides CDR1 LNHDA and CDR2 SQIVND. Dithiothreitol, EDTA incubations and collagenase D digestion were used to isolate intraepithelial and lamina propria lymphocytes from graft specimens. Serial intestinal graft biopsy specimens collected up to 600 days after transplant underwent bulk TCR-beta sequencing. Preparation of the library involved the immunoSEQ multiplex PCR assay. High-throughput TCR-beta CDR3 sequencing of genomic DNA from most patients was performed by Adaptive Biotechnologies. Per the original workflow: Adaptive's ImmunoSEQ software was the source of the TCR sequencing data for 15 to 20 patients, while a few other patients were processed with MiXCR and VDJtools. CDR3 nucleotide sequences shared between donor and recipient were removed because their origin could not be assigned. To count as alloreactive, a clone needed at least 2-fold expansion over unstimulated cells and a minimum CFSE-low frequency of 0.002% (template counts) or 0.001% (read counts). Clones detected in sequenced pre-transplant spleen, lymph node, or MLR CFSE-low populations of the donor or recipient were defined as mappable. The cumulative frequency of alloreactive clones was calculated as a percentage of all sequences, weighted by copy number. In TCRdb, the immuneACCESS table is reduced to in-frame sequences with V and J assigned. These tables do not hold every clone; where another copy was compared, an unresolved V gene accounts for under half, and the others remain unexplained. The V and J calls and clone size are taken from that table; D and trimming were inferred from the DNA. The table for this sample lists 60,000 to 70,000 clones; 89% of them were counted only once. Jointly, the top ten make up about 1.7% of the sample.

In regard to this clone: Its target antigen remains unknown. Base qualities are missing; no much larger clone stands one base away.

In this chain, TRBV19 is recombined with TRBJ2-1; a tentative D match to TRBD2 spans 6 bases. The sequences come from ileum tissue, collected around 350 days after transplant. The clonotype originates from a human patient who received an intestinal transplant, so some T cells may come from the graft donor. In nucleotide form, the sequence is TGTGCCAGTAGTATAGCGGGAGCCTACAATGAGCAGTTCTTC. Its protein reads: CASSIAGAYNEQFF.